This TCR beta chain appears in the sequencing data of a study of shared clonotypes between healthy human individuals. Background on the study: The study enrolled a couple of women and a few men aged 18 to 49.

This clone was seen only a few times. Germline trimming cut 5 bases from V and 4 bases from J; bases unmatched to any gene: 0. CDR1 is GTSNPN, CDR2 SVGIG, per germline (reference sequence). This CDR3 region has 13 residues. Libraries were prepared by immunoSEQ multiplex PCR; TCRdb keeps only in-frame clonotypes and omits some of them. The table includes approximately 470,000 clones, around 85% detected once. Donors, healthy HIV-negative adults, lacked recent acute infections or vaccinations. This chain joins TRBV30 and TRBJ2-1, with 12 bases aligning to TRBD2. The origin of this receptor is a woman aged 35 to 49 in good health. Some clones in this sample may be carry-over from other donors' samples. The sequenced sample consisted of PBMCs. The DNA of the CDR3 is TGTGCCTGGCTAGCGGGAGGGTACAATGAGCAGTTCTTC. As protein: CAWLAGGYNEQFF.